The TCR beta chain described here comes from a study of shared clonotypes between healthy human individuals. General study findings and limits: Generally, estimated richness proved larger in naive subsets than it did in memory subsets. Limitation of the genetic and exposure-history diversity represented came from the few donors. Among donors, the sharing of clonotypes was expected to be influenced by sequencing depth.

Only Caucasian adults living in Nashville, Tennessee served as donors. TCRdb keeps only in-frame clones here, not all; method: immunoSEQ multiplex PCR. The table has around 600,000 clones, around 97% seen once. CDR1 KGHSH and CDR2 LQKENI come from the germline V gene. V dropped 3 bases and J dropped 2 bases, with 16 bases sitting between them. The CDR3 consists of 16 residues. Concerning this clone: Its target is unknown.

The sample comprised naive CD4+ T cells sorted from blood. The subset denotes: CD45RA+ positively selected. The TCR was taken from a woman aged 25-40 years in good health. This sequence joins TRBV18 and TRBJ1-1; D is ambiguous. CDR3 sequence reads: CASSPILPGENTEAFF. CDR3 coding DNA: TGTGCCAGCTCACCGATATTACCAGGCGAAAACACTGAAGCTTTCTTT. Variable domain in full (rest from reference TRBV18 and TRBJ1-1): NAGVMQNPRHLVRRRGQEARLRCSPMKGHSHVYWYRQLPEEGLKFMVYLQKENIIDESGMPKERFSAEFPKEGPSILRIQQVVRGDSAAYFCASSPILPGENTEAFFGQGTRLTVV.